This passage covers 25 T cell receptor beta chains from one sample sequenced in a study of T cells in Graves' hyperthyroidism and ophthalmopathy. There were TCR beta CDR3 regions amplified from RNA transcripts. With the HTBI primer set, the TCR CDR3 went through a first round of RT-PCR. MiXCR, applied by TCRdb to the multiplex PCR reads, yields one record per CDR3 protein. Of 250,000 to 300,000 distinct CDR3 sequences listed, roughly 14% are singletons. Sequences were obtained from blood. These receptors all come from a woman aged 25 to 39 with Graves' hyperthyroidism that later progressed to Graves' ophthalmopathy.

The V and J genes are TRBV4-1 and TRBJ2-7; D remains unclear. The CDR3 contains 13 residues. Germline loops: CDR1 MGHRA, CDR2 YSYEKL. V lost 1 base and J lost 4, with 8 bases in between. The CDR3 bases are TGCGCCAGCAGCCAAGTTAACAGTTACGAGCAGTACTTC. The encoded protein is CASSQVNSYEQYF.

The sample holds many counts of this clonotype. The V and J genes are TRBV18 and TRBJ2-2; no firm D call. The V gene lost 3 bases and the J gene lost 3 bases, with 5 bases spanning the gap. CDR1 is KGHSH, CDR2 LQKENI, per germline. There are 13 residues in the CDR3. CDR3 protein: CASSPLDTGELFF. The CDR3 bases are TGTGCCAGCTCACCCCTGGACACCGGGGAGCTGTTTTTT. The whole variable domain, remainder taken from reference TRBV18 and TRBJ2-2, is NAGVMQNPRHLVRRRGQEARLRCSPMKGHSHVYWYRQLPEEGLKFMVYLQKENIIDESGMPKERFSAEFPKEGPSILRIQQVVRGDSAAYFCASSPLDTGELFFGEGSRLTVL.

This clonotype was observed many times. The rearrangement joins TRBV30 to TRBJ2-7; D might be TRBD1 (6 bases). This CDR3 has 13 residues. Germline V gene data show CDR1 as GTSNPN and CDR2 as SVGIG (reference sequence). The V gene lost 2 bases and the J gene lost 7 bases, with 15 bases spanning the gap. The CDR3 sequence: CAWSYPGTQEQYF. Here the CDR3 DNA reads TGTGCCTGGAGTTATCCGGGGACACAAGAGCAGTACTTC.

At least ten counts were recorded for this clonotype. V and J are TRBV6-1 and TRBJ1-1; 10 nucleotides align to TRBD1. CDR1 and CDR2 from the germline V gene are MNHNS and SASEGT. Trimming removed 1 base from V and 1 base from J; junction bases left unmatched: 12. The CDR3 totals 19 residues. CDR3 nucleotides: TGTGCCAGCAGTGAAGGGGGGACAGGGGTTCGGAGAAGGAACACTGAAGCTTTCTTT. The encoded protein is CASSEGGTGVRRRNTEAFF.

This clonotype was seen at least ten times. This sequence joins TRBV20-1 and TRBJ2-1; 7 positions agree with TRBD2. The V gene's germline CDR1 is DFQATT and CDR2 SNEGSKA (reference sequence). The CDR3 contains 15 residues. Losses at the gene ends were 0 bases for V and 4 bases for J; bases not matched to a gene: 6. This chain's CDR3 is CSARDVTGGYNEQFF. In nucleotides, the CDR3 is TGCAGTGCTAGAGATGTAACGGGGGGTTACAATGAGCAGTTCTTC.

This clonotype was seen ten or more times. The genes are TRBV7-3 and TRBJ2-3; 9 nucleotides line up with TRBD2. The ends lost 6 bases at V and 2 bases at J; junction bases unmatched: 6. The CDR3 loop spans 15 amino acids. In germline, CDR1 is SGHTA, CDR2 FQGTGA. The CDR3 protein is CASSQTSGYTDTQYF. The CDR3 DNA follows: TGTGCCAGCAGTCAGACTAGCGGATACACAGATACGCAGTATTTT. The full variable domain, with the rest looked up from reference TRBV7-3 and TRBJ2-3, is GAGVSQTPSNKVTEKGKYVELRCDPISGHTALYWYRQSLGQGPEFLIYFQGTGAADDSGLPNDRFFAVRPEGSVSTLKIQRTERGDSAVYLCASSQTSGYTDTQYFGPGTRLTVL.

This clonotype was picked up a small number of times. This chain joins TRBV7-9 and TRBJ1-2, with D perhaps TRBD1 (5 bases). The germline CDR1 and CDR2 sequences are SEHNR and FQNEAQ (reference sequence). The CDR3 extends over 14 amino acids. V was clipped by 0 bases and J by 5 bases, with 10 bases between them. The CDR3 DNA is TGTGCCAGCAGCTTAGCGACGGGGGGGTATGGCTACACCTTC. The encoded protein is CASSLATGGYGYTF. The variable domain in full, with the rest retrieved from reference TRBV7-9 and TRBJ1-2, is DTGVSQNPRHKITKRGQNVTFRCDPISEHNRLYWYRQTLGQGPEFLTYFQNEAQLEKSRLLSDRFSAERPKGSFSTLEIQRTEQGDSAMYLCASSLATGGYGYTFGSGTRLTVV.

This clonotype appeared many times. The chain is built from TRBV12-3 or TRBV12-4 and TRBJ1-6, with D possibly TRBD1 on 6 matching bases. The V gene lost 4 bases and the J gene lost 14 bases, with 18 bases spanning the gap. The CDR3 sequence is 14 residues long. The CDR3 protein is CASSYYRDGAALHF. CDR3 in DNA: TGTGCCAGCAGTTACTACAGGGATGGAGCGGCCCTCCACTTT.

This clonotype was observed at least ten times. This chain links TRBV6-1 with TRBJ1-2; tentatively, D is TRBD1 (5 bases). The germline V gene encodes CDR1 MNHNS and CDR2 SASEGT. Trimming took off 5 bases at V and 6 bases at J, with 22 bases between the two ends. There are 16 residues in the CDR3. The CDR3 loop reads CASSPFLPQGDNGYTF. As DNA, the CDR3 is TGTGCCAGCAGTCCCTTTTTACCCCAAGGGGATAATGGCTACACCTTC.

This clonotype has just a few counts. This may be a read error, as it is one base from a much larger clone. V is TRBV7-9 and J is TRBJ2-7, with 7 bases identical to TRBD1. CDR1 and CDR2 (germline): SEHNR, FQNEAQ (reference sequence). The V gene end was trimmed by 5 bases and the J gene end by 6 bases; junction bases not matched to a gene: 7. CDR3 size: 13 residues. CDR3 amino acids: CASSPPTGPEQYF. The CDR3 nucleotides are TGTGCCAGCAGCCCACCGACAGGGCCCGAGCAGTACTTC.

The chain recombines TRBV5-4 with TRBJ1-2, with D uncertain. CDR1 and CDR2 from the germline V gene are SGHNT and YYREEE (reference sequence). Trimming shortened V by 3 bases and J by 4 bases, and 16 bases separated the two germline ends. The CDR3 sequence is 15 residues long. The CDR3 nucleotides read TGTGCCAGCAGCTCTCCGAGTTTACTTCGCTATGGCTACACCTTC. It specifies CASSSPSLLRYGYTF.

The V call is TRBV10-3, the J call TRBJ1-1; D gene ambiguous. The V end lost 7 bases, the J end lost 10 bases, and 19 bases lay between the germline ends. Germline CDR1 ENHRY, CDR2 SYGVKD. This CDR3 is 13 amino acids long. The CDR3 DNA is TGTGCCATCATGAAGGCGGGAGGCAGCGGAGCTTTCTTT. Translation gives CAIMKAGGSGAFF.

This clonotype was picked up many times. This chain connects TRBV2 to TRBJ2-7; the D is unclear. Germline values: CDR1 SNHLY, CDR2 FYNNEI. The CDR3 loop spans 13 amino acids. V lost 2 bases and J lost 3, with 8 bases in between. The CDR3 sequence: CASSEFQIYEQYF. The DNA for the CDR3 is TGTGCCAGCAGTGAATTCCAGATCTACGAGCAGTACTTC.

There are a few counts of this clonotype. The chain is built from TRBV11-2 and TRBJ1-5; no clear D. V lost 1 base and J 0 bases, leaving 7 bases between the germline ends. This CDR3 is 15 amino acids long. CDR1 is SGHAT and CDR2 is FQNNGV in the germline V gene. Written as DNA, the CDR3 is TGTGCCAGCAGCTTAGGTGAGAATAGCAATCAGCCCCAGCATTTT. Encoded protein: CASSLGENSNQPQHF.

This clonotype has a count of ten or more. The chain employs TRBV20-1 and TRBJ2-1; no reliable D call. CDR1 and CDR2 from the germline V gene are DFQATT and SNEGSKA (reference sequence). V shed 3 bases and J shed 0 bases, with 9 bases lying between them. The CDR3 totals 14 residues. The CDR3 sequence is CSARDLHSYNEQFF. The CDR3 coding sequence is TGCAGTGCTAGGGATTTGCACTCCTACAATGAGCAGTTCTTC.

This clonotype was found many times. CDR3 sequence: CASSLRGQGLTNEKLFF. The CDR3 DNA reads TGTGCCAGCAGCTTAAGGGGACAGGGGTTGACTAATGAAAAACTGTTTTTT. The chain couples TRBV11-2 to TRBJ1-4, with TRBD1 matching 10 bases. Trimming cost V 2 bases and J 2 bases; bases outside gene matches: 5. Germline CDR1 and CDR2: SGHAT and FQNNGV. This CDR3 spans 17 amino acids.

The sample holds a few counts of this clonotype. J is TRBJ2-7 and V is TRBV7-9; D is possibly TRBD2 (5 bases). Per the germline V gene, CDR1 is SEHNR and CDR2 is FQNEAQ (reference sequence). V lost 5 bases to trimming and J lost 3 bases, with 14 bases between them. The CDR3 covers 14 residues. In nucleotides, the CDR3 is TGTGCCAGCAGCCCCACGGGGTTGGGCTACGAGCAGTACTTC. This sequence encodes CASSPTGLGYEQYF.

CDR3 coding DNA: TGCGCCAGCAGTGAGATAACATTTACCTACGAGCAGTACTTC. Its protein product is CASSEITFTYEQYF. The J gene is TRBJ2-7, the V gene TRBV10-2; D unclear. This CDR3 comprises 14 residues. Germline loops: CDR1 WSHSY, CDR2 SAAADI. V was trimmed by 2 bases and J by 2 bases, leaving 10 bases between them.

The rearrangement uses TRBV20-1 and TRBJ1-4; no clear D. Trimming shortened V by 0 bases and J by 0 bases, and 5 bases separated the two germline ends. The CDR3 extends over 14 amino acids. Germline V lookup: CDR1 DFQATT, CDR2 SNEGSKA (reference sequence). The CDR3 DNA reads TGCAGTGCTAGAGATGTTGCAACTAATGAAAAACTGTTTTTT. It specifies CSARDVATNEKLFF.

V is TRBV28 and J is TRBJ1-2; D is possibly TRBD1 (5 bases). This CDR3 contains 13 residues. Germline CDR1 is MDHEN and CDR2 is SYDVKM. Trimming took 8 bases from V and 6 from J, leaving 16 bases between them. DNA for the CDR3: TGTGCCAGCGGCTTGACAGAAGTAAATGGCTACACCTTC. This encodes CASGLTEVNGYTF.

V usage is TRBV7-6 and J usage is TRBJ1-2; weak D call: TRBD1 (6 bases). V was cut by 5 bases and J by 7 bases, with 17 bases left in between. Germline CDR1 is SGHVS and CDR2 is FNYEAQ. The CDR3 loop spans 14 amino acids. The CDR3 coding sequence is TGTGCCAGCAGCCCTACCGCAGGGGCGGTTGGCTACACCTTC. Residues: CASSPTAGAVGYTF.

The chain links TRBV18 to TRBJ2-1, with 7 bases fitting TRBD1. Germline CDR1 reads KGHSH; CDR2 reads LQKENI. V gave up 0 bases and J gave up 2 bases; unmatched junction bases: 7. The CDR3 spans 17 residues. CDR3 region: CASSPPIGQEAYNEQFF. CDR3 coding DNA: TGTGCCAGCTCACCACCGATCGGACAGGAGGCCTACAATGAGCAGTTCTTC. The whole variable domain, remainder taken from reference TRBV18 and TRBJ2-1, is NAGVMQNPRHLVRRRGQEARLRCSPMKGHSHVYWYRQLPEEGLKFMVYLQKENIIDESGMPKERFSAEFPKEGPSILRIQQVVRGDSAAYFCASSPPIGQEAYNEQFFGPGTRLTVL.

At least ten counts were recorded for this clonotype. The chain recombines TRBV27 with TRBJ1-4; D unclear. V lost 2 bases, J lost 7 bases, and 14 bases lay in between. There are 15 residues in the CDR3. CDR1 and CDR2 from the germline V gene are MNHEY and SMNVEV (reference sequence). The CDR3 region has the DNA TGTGCCAGCAGTTTAAAGGCAGGATCGGGTGAAAAACTGTTTTTT. Translated: CASSLKAGSGEKLFF.

The chain uses TRBV30 and TRBJ1-2; D possibly corresponds to TRBD1 (6 bases). The CDR3 spans 16 residues. Trimming stripped 0 bases from V and 8 bases from J, with 22 bases between. Germline CDR1 reads GTSNPN; CDR2 reads SVGIG (reference sequence). The CDR3 reads CAWSVQGSGGWAGYTF. The CDR3 coding sequence is TGTGCCTGGAGTGTACAGGGTTCTGGGGGTTGGGCGGGCTACACCTTC.

The chain employs TRBV12-3 or TRBV12-4 and TRBJ1-1; 9 nucleotides line up with TRBD1. CDR3 size: 16 residues. J gave up 4 bases and V 3 bases, and 9 bases lay outside the gene matches. CDR3 region: CASSLSQGAGLTEAFF. The CDR3, as DNA: TGTGCCAGCAGTTTGTCACAGGGGGCGGGACTCACTGAAGCTTTCTTT.